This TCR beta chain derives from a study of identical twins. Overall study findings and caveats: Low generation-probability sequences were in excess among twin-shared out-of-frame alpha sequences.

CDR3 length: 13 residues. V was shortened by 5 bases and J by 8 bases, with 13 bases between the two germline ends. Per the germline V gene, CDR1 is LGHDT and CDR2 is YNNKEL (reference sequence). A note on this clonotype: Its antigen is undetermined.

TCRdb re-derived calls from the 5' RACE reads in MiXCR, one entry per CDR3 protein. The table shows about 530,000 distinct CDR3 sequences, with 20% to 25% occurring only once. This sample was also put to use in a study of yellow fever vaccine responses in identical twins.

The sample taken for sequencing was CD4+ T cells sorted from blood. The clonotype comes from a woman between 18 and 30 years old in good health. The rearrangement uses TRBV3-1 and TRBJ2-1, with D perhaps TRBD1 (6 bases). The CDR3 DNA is TGTGCCAGCAGCTTACAGGGTAGGGATGAGCAGTTCTTC. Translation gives CASSLQGRDEQFF.